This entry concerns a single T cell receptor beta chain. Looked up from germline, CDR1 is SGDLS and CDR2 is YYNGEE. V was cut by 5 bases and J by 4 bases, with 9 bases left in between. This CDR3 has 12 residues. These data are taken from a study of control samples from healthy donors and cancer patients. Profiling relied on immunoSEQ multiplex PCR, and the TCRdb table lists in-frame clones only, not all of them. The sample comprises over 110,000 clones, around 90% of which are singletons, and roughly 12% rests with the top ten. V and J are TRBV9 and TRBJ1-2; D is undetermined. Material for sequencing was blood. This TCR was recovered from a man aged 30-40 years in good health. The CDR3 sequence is CASSADPYGYTF. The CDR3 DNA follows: TGTGCCAGCAGTGCCGACCCCTATGGCTACACCTTC. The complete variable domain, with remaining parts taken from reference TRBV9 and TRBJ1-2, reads DSGVTQTPKHLITATGQRVTLRCSPRSGDLSVYWYQQSLDQGLQFLIQYYNGEERAKGNILERFSAQQFPDLHSELNLSSLELGDSALYFCASSADPYGYTFGSGTRLTVV.